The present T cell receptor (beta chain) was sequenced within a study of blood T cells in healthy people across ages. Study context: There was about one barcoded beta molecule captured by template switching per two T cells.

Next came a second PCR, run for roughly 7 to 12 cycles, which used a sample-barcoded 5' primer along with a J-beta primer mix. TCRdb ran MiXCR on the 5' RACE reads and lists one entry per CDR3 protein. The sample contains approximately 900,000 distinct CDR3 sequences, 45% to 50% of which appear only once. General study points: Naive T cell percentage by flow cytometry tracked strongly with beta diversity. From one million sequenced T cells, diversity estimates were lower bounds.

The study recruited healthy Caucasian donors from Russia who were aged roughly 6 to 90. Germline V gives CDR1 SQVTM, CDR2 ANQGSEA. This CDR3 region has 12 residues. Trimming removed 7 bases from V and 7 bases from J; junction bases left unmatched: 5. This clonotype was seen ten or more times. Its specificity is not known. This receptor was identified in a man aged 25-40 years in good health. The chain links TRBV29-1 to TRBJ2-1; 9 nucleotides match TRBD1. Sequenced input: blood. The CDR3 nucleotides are TGCAGCGCGGACAGGGGAGGGAATGAGCAGTTCTTC. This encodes CSADRGGNEQFF.